This record concerns one T cell receptor (beta chain) sequence. The data were obtained in a study of blood T cell repertoires in COVID-19. Study background: Material from acute and convalescent COVID-19 was sourced from the United States, Italy and Spain.

TCRdb's copy holds only in-frame clones and misses some; the assay was immunoSEQ multiplex PCR. Of about 96,000 clones in the sample, roughly 89% are singletons; the top ten hold around 4.2%. Deletions cut 2 bases from V and 6 bases from J, with 9 bases between. The CDR3 is 13 amino acids. The germline gives CDR1 SGHDT, CDR2 YYEEEE. The sequence derives from a human donor with COVID-19, enrolled during active disease. The donor label of this sample is uncertain. The sample taken for sequencing was peripheral blood. The chain employs TRBV5-6 and TRBJ1-5, with unresolved D. CDR3 residues: CASSFGGRQPQHF. The DNA of the CDR3 is TGTGCCAGCAGCTTTGGAGGGCGTCAGCCCCAGCATTTT.